These 9 T cell receptor beta chains originate from one sample sequenced in a study of PD-1 blockade in classical Hodgkin lymphoma. TCRdb keeps only in-frame clones here, not all; method: immunoSEQ multiplex PCR. The sample includes around 40,000 clones, 76% of them seen just once. Each patient relapsed following autologous stem cell transplantation, and prior brentuximab vedotin exposure differed. The sample in question was peripheral blood mononuclear cells (PBMCs), obtained at baseline. The receptors here all came from a human donor with classical Hodgkin lymphoma.

The table lists this clone with a count of one. This chain joins TRBV5-1 and TRBJ1-4, with 7 bases lining up with TRBD1. The CDR3 loop spans 15 amino acids. V shed 1 base, J shed 8 bases, and the junction held 8 bases outside the gene matches. Germline values: CDR1 SGHRS, CDR2 YFSETQ. The CDR3: CASSLKAGGREKLFF. The CDR3 DNA reads as TGCGCCAGCAGCTTGAAGGCAGGGGGGCGGGAAAAACTGTTTTTT. The variable domain in full, with the rest retrieved from reference TRBV5-1 and TRBJ1-4, is KAGVTQTPRYLIKTRGQQVTLSCSPISGHRSVSWYQQTPGQGLQFLFEYFSETQRNKGNFPGRFSGRQFSNSRSEMNVSTLELGDSALYLCASSLKAGGREKLFFGSGTQLSVL.

This rearrangement joins TRBV19 to TRBJ2-7; D tentatively fits TRBD1 or TRBD2 (6 bases each). V lost 6 bases, J lost 6 bases, and 15 bases lay in between. The CDR3 consists of 13 residues. Per the germline V gene, CDR1 is LNHDA and CDR2 is SQIVND (reference sequence). The CDR3 DNA sequence: TGTGCCAGTAGCTCCCTACAGGGAGGCGAGCAGTACTTC. Protein sequence: CASSSLQGGEQYF.

V gene TRBV29-1 combines with J gene TRBJ2-5; the match to TRBD2 covers 7 bases. CDR3 length equals 13 residues. Germline V CDR1 and CDR2: SQVTM, ANQGSEA. The junction had 7 bases not matched to a gene; V was cut back by 5 bases and J by 4 bases. CDR3 coding DNA: TGCAGCGTTCAGGCTAGCGGAGTAGAGACCCAGTACTTC. As protein: CSVQASGVETQYF.

This clone was seen more than once but under ten times. This rearrangement joins TRBV19 to TRBJ2-7; the D gene is possibly TRBD2 (6 bases). Germline values: CDR1 LNHDA, CDR2 SQIVND (reference sequence). The CDR3 length is 14 residues. V was cut by 8 bases and J by 1 base, with 15 bases left in between. The CDR3 sequence is CASGGTPDSYEQYF. CDR3 DNA: TGTGCCAGTGGTGGGACTCCTGATTCCTACGAGCAGTACTTC.

The chain recombines TRBV28 with TRBJ2-3; possibly TRBD1 or TRBD2 for D (7 bases each). The CDR3 is made up of 15 amino acids. The germline V gene encodes CDR1 MDHEN and CDR2 SYDVKM. The V end lost 6 bases, the J end lost 0 bases, and 13 bases lay between the germline ends. The CDR3 loop is CASSSGGVSTDTQYF. Here the CDR3 DNA reads TGTGCCAGCAGCTCAGGGGGGGTTAGCACAGATACGCAGTATTTT.

This chain links TRBV28 with TRBJ2-7, with 10 nucleotides matching TRBD2. CDR3 length: 16 amino acids. Germline V gives CDR1 MDHEN, CDR2 SYDVKM. Germline trimming cut 3 bases from V and 3 bases from J; bases unmatched to any gene: 8. The CDR3 nucleotides read TGTGCCAGCAGTTTGGGGTCGGGACTAGCGATCTACGAGCAGTACTTC. Translating gives CASSLGSGLAIYEQYF.

This clone was detected many times. Other DNA sequences in the sample encode the same CDR3. The chain is built from TRBV19 and TRBJ2-7, with 13 bases lining up with TRBD2. With V trimmed by 7 bases and J by 4 bases, 4 bases remained unmatched. The CDR3 is 14 residues long. Germline V gene sequence: CDR1 LNHDA, CDR2 SQIVND (reference sequence). In nucleotides, the CDR3 is TGTGCCAGTACCCGGACTAGCGGGAGTTACGAGCAGTACTTC. This gives the protein CASTRTSGSYEQYF.

V usage is TRBV7-9 and J usage is TRBJ2-7, with a weak D call TRBD1 (6 bases). The CDR3 loop spans 14 amino acids. Trimming cost V 3 bases and J 2 bases, with 11 bases left between them. Per germline, CDR1 SEHNR and CDR2 FQNEAQ (reference sequence). The CDR3: CASSFSTGTYEQYF. The CDR3 DNA reads as TGTGCCAGCAGCTTTAGTACAGGGACCTACGAGCAGTACTTC.

Concerning this clone: An end of the junction differs from the germline gene, which may be a read error. The rearrangement links TRBV29-1 to TRBJ2-2, with no clear D. The CDR3 contains 13 residues. Germline assignment: CDR1 SQVTM and CDR2 ANQGSEA. The CDR3 region is CSVAHVNTEELFF. CDR3 nucleotides: TGCAGCGTTGCGCATGTGAACACCGAGGAGCTGTTTTTT.